These T cell receptor beta chains were read from a single sample in a study of cytomegalovirus exposure and HLA in healthy donors. Assay: immunoSEQ multiplex PCR; the TCRdb copy retains only in-frame clones and omits some. The table has 50,000 to 65,000 clones, 95% to 97% seen once; the top ten hold under 1.5%. Sequencing was done on a sample of PBMCs. All receptors derive from a woman between 18 and 29 years old in good health and CMV-seronegative. Both conserved end residues are part of each CDR3. The D gene is left open where the match is weak. Clone size is given for some rows only: seen once, a few or many times, or a class if the clone is expanded.

CDR3aa	CDR3nt	d_gene	abundance	j_gene	v_gene	len
CASSSRGGVDTDTQYF	TGCGCCAGCAGCTCCCGAGGGGGCGTGGACACAGATACGCAGTATTTT	TRBD1	-	TRBJ2-3	TRBV5-1	16
CASSARTSPRPTAQYF	TGTGCCAGCAGCGCAAGGACTAGTCCCCGACCCACGGCCCAGTACTTC	TRBD2	-	TRBJ2-5	TRBV9	16
CASSQGGGPGETQYF	TGCGCCAGCAGCCAAGGGGGGGGCCCCGGGGAGACCCAGTACTTC	-	-	TRBJ2-5	TRBV4-3	15
CASSIGGIGTDTQYF	TGTGCCAGTAGTATCGGGGGTATCGGCACAGATACGCAGTATTTT	-	-	TRBJ2-3	TRBV19	15
CGSSSRGVAASYNEQFF	TGTGGCAGCAGCTCCCGCGGGGTGGCGGCCTCCTACAATGAGCAGTTCTTC	-	-	TRBJ2-1	TRBV7-6	17
CASSSFARTSGGHNEQFF	TGTGCCAGCAGCTCTTTCGCCAGGACTAGCGGGGGACACAATGAGCAGTTCTTC	-	-	TRBJ2-1	TRBV12-1	18
CASSSPGAYEQYF	TGTGCCAGCAGTTCCCCCGGGGCCTACGAGCAGTACTTC	-	-	TRBJ2-7	TRBV28	13
CASSLGRGFHEQFF	TGCGCCAGCAGCTTGGGCAGGGGATTCCATGAGCAGTTCTTC	-	once	TRBJ2-1	TRBV5-1	14
CASSLRLAGHTGELFF	TGTGCCAGCAGCTTACGGCTAGCGGGGCACACCGGGGAGCTGTTTTTT	TRBD2	-	TRBJ2-2	TRBV7-9	16
CASSSDSYGYTF	TGTGCCAGCAGTTCGGACAGCTATGGCTACACCTTC	-	-	TRBJ1-2	TRBV28	12
CASSQGLNQPQHF	TGCGCCAGCAGCCAAGGACTCAATCAGCCCCAGCATTTT	-	once	TRBJ1-5	TRBV4-3	13
CASSQGLGGDEKLFF	TGCGCCAGCAGTCAAGGTTTGGGGGGGGATGAAAAACTGTTTTTT	-	-	TRBJ1-4	TRBV23-1	15
CASSPPPGQGPYEQYF	TGTGCCAGCAGCCCCCCGCCGGGACAGGGACCCTACGAGCAGTACTTC	TRBD1	-	TRBJ2-7	TRBV28	16
CASSLGGRTEAFF	TGTGCCAGCAGCTTAGGGGGGCGGACTGAAGCTTTCTTT	-	-	TRBJ1-1	TRBV7-2	13
CASSLGASKEFF	TGTGCCAGCAGCTTGGGGGCATCGAAAGAGTTCTTC	-	once	TRBJ2-1	TRBV5-6	12
CASSFGDTDTQYF	TGTGCCAGCAGCTTCGGGGACACAGATACGCAGTATTTT	-	-	TRBJ2-3	TRBV5-4	13
CASSPGLAADTQYF	TGCGCCAGCAGTCCGGGACTAGCTGCAGATACGCAGTATTTT	TRBD2	-	TRBJ2-3	TRBV5-1	14
CASSPGQGRMETQYF	TGCGCCAGCAGCCCGGGACAGGGGAGGATGGAGACCCAGTACTTC	TRBD1	few	TRBJ2-5	TRBV5-1	15
CASSPGGTGELFF	TGTGCCAGCAGTCCCGGGGGAACCGGGGAGCTGTTTTTT	-	-	TRBJ2-2	TRBV25-1	13
CASSLNTGELFF	TGTGCCAGCAGCCTGAACACCGGGGAGCTGTTTTTT	-	-	TRBJ2-2	TRBV28	12
CASSVAGGREQFF	TGCGCCAGCAGCGTAGCGGGGGGGCGGGAGCAGTTCTTC	TRBD2	-	TRBJ2-1	TRBV10-1	13
CASSQVLAGGSWEQYF	TGCGCCAGCAGCCAAGTACTAGCGGGAGGTTCGTGGGAGCAGTACTTC	TRBD2	-	TRBJ2-5	TRBV4-3	16
CASSLDGSSYEQYF	TGTGCCAGCAGCTTAGATGGCAGCTCCTACGAGCAGTACTTC	-	-	TRBJ2-7	TRBV7-2	14
CASSPRTALRMNTEAFF	TGTGCCAGCAGTCCCCGGACAGCCCTAAGGATGAACACTGAAGCTTTCTTT	-	once	TRBJ1-1	TRBV28	17
CSVTSGTPPGENIQYF	TGCAGCGTCACCTCCGGGACACCACCCGGGGAAAACATTCAGTACTTC	-	-	TRBJ2-4	TRBV29-1	16
CASSPPGQRTYGYTF	TGTGCCAGCAGCCCCCCGGGACAACGAACGTATGGCTACACCTTC	-	-	TRBJ1-2	TRBV28	15
CASSPRTEKYQSSYEQYF	TGTGCCAGCAGCCCCCGGACAGAAAAGTACCAGAGCTCCTACGAGCAGTACTTC	-	-	TRBJ2-7	TRBV28	18
CASSSNRGALNTEAFF	TGTGCCAGCAGCAGTAACAGGGGGGCTTTGAACACTGAAGCTTTCTTT	TRBD1	-	TRBJ1-1	TRBV5-4	16
CASSHGTGRPRGEYEQYF	TGTGCCAGCAGCCACGGGACAGGGAGACCACGGGGGGAATACGAGCAGTACTTC	TRBD1	-	TRBJ2-7	TRBV11-3	18
CASTHGGTDTQYF	TGTGCCAGCACCCACGGGGGGACAGATACGCAGTATTTT	TRBD2	-	TRBJ2-3	TRBV7-9	13
CASTPGSPGGYTF	TGTGCCAGCACCCCGGGTAGTCCAGGGGGCTACACCTTC	-	once	TRBJ1-2	TRBV28	13
CASTPGWSGSFHEQFF	TGTGCCAGCACCCCGGGTTGGAGCGGGAGTTTCCATGAGCAGTTCTTC	TRBD2	once	TRBJ2-1	TRBV28	16
CASSQDGAGGVEKLFF	TGCGCCAGCAGCCAAGACGGGGCCGGGGGTGTGGAAAAACTGTTTTTT	-	-	TRBJ1-4	TRBV4-3	16
CATGLAGEEDTQYF	TGTGCCACGGGACTAGCGGGAGAAGAAGATACGCAGTATTTT	TRBD2	-	TRBJ2-3	TRBV10-3	14
CASSQVWGGGQETQYF	TGCGCCAGCAGCCAAGTTTGGGGCGGTGGGCAAGAGACCCAGTACTTC	-	-	TRBJ2-5	TRBV4-3	16
CASSLMVTSGAADTQYF	TGTGCCAGCAGCTTAATGGTGACTAGCGGGGCCGCGGATACGCAGTATTTT	TRBD2	-	TRBJ2-3	TRBV7-3	17
CASNPDREGGELFF	TGTGCCAGCAATCCGGACAGGGAGGGTGGGGAGCTGTTTTTT	-	-	TRBJ2-2	TRBV6-1	14
CSAKQDGYTF	TGCAGTGCTAAACAGGACGGCTACACCTTC	-	-	TRBJ1-2	TRBV20-1	10
CATSRGRGSSYEQYF	TGTGCCACCAGCAGGGGGAGGGGAAGCTCCTACGAGCAGTACTTC	TRBD2	once	TRBJ2-7	TRBV15	15
CASSQEEVGGYVEAFF	TGCGCCAGCAGCCAAGAGGAGGTAGGTGGGTACGTGGAAGCTTTCTTT	-	-	TRBJ1-1	TRBV4-3	16
CASSIGQGDGYTF	TGTGCCAGTAGTATCGGGCAGGGGGATGGCTACACCTTC	TRBD1	-	TRBJ1-2	TRBV19	13
CASSLARGGLYSYEQYF	TGTGCCAGCAGCTTAGCGCGGGGCGGGCTCTACTCCTACGAGCAGTACTTC	-	-	TRBJ2-7	TRBV7-2	17
CASSPEWGTGQETQYF	TGTGCCAGCAGTCCCGAATGGGGGACAGGACAAGAGACCCAGTACTTC	TRBD1	-	TRBJ2-5	TRBV2	16
CSVVRQGSTGELFF	TGCAGCGTTGTCCGTCAGGGGAGCACCGGGGAGCTGTTTTTT	-	-	TRBJ2-2	TRBV29-1	14
CAWSLTGGGWSNQPQHF	TGTGCCTGGAGTCTAACAGGGGGCGGGTGGAGCAATCAGCCCCAGCATTTT	TRBD1	-	TRBJ1-5	TRBV30	17
CASGQDRVGSYEQYF	TGTGCCAGCGGACAAGACAGGGTAGGGTCCTACGAGCAGTACTTC	TRBD1	-	TRBJ2-7	TRBV2	15
CASSLEGGSEQFF	TGTGCCAGCAGCTTAGAGGGGGGAAGTGAGCAGTTCTTC	-	-	TRBJ2-1	TRBV11-2	13
CAISDPDSMAFF	TGTGCCATCAGTGATCCGGACAGTATGGCTTTCTTT	-	-	TRBJ1-1	TRBV10-3	12